Below are 17 T cell receptor beta chains sequenced from a single sample in a study of regulatory T cells in long-lasting Graves disease. Arm-PCR with iRepertoire HTBI primers amplified the CDR3 regions for these TCR beta libraries. One entry per CDR3 protein, called by TCRdb with MiXCR from the multiplex PCR reads. The sample includes about 470,000 distinct CDR3 sequences, 20% seen only once; the top ten take over 7.5%. The time point is: persistent/refractory GD, antithyroid drugs over 5 years with positive TRAb. RNA isolated from PBMCs was used to make the TCR library. The sample was peripheral blood mononuclear cells (PBMCs), taken when the disease was refractory, from a patient treated with antithyroid drugs. The receptors shown here come from a female donor with Graves disease.

The genes are TRBV18 and TRBJ2-2, with D hard to call. The ends were cut back, 3 bases at V and 5 bases at J, with 10 bases in the middle. In germline, CDR1 is KGHSH, CDR2 LQKENI. This CDR3 region has 14 residues. CDR3 nucleotide sequence: TGTGCCAGCTCACCGCGGTCGGCAACCGGGGAGCTGTTTTTT. Protein: CASSPRSATGELFF.

This clonotype was detected a few times. V is TRBV6-1 and J is TRBJ2-7, with 9 bases that match TRBD1. CDR3 length: 14 residues. Trimming removed 6 bases from V and 4 bases from J; junction bases left unmatched: 7. Germline values: CDR1 MNHNS, CDR2 SASEGT. The CDR3 region is CASSRQGDGYEQYF. CDR3 DNA sequence: TGTGCCAGCAGCCGACAGGGGGACGGTTACGAGCAGTACTTC.

This chain links TRBV10-3 with TRBJ1-2; 9 nucleotides line up with TRBD1. The CDR3 is 16 residues long. V was pared by 5 bases and J by 6 bases, with 13 bases of the junction left unmatched. CDR1 and CDR2 from the germline V gene are ENHRY and SYGVKD. CDR3 DNA: TGTGCCATCAGTTCAACAGGGGGCCTGGGGGAAGATGGCTACACCTTC. It yields the protein CAISSTGGLGEDGYTF.

This clonotype was seen a handful of times. V is TRBV7-2 and J is TRBJ2-7, with TRBD1 as a possible D gene (6 bases). Trimming pared 0 bases from V and 0 bases from J, leaving 12 bases between. The CDR3 is 16 amino acids. Germline CDR1 and CDR2: SGHTA and FQGNSA. The CDR3: CASSLAGTPSSYEQYF. CDR3 coding DNA: TGTGCCAGCAGCTTAGCGGGGACACCGAGCTCCTACGAGCAGTACTTC.

The rearrangement joins TRBV20-1 to TRBJ2-7; TRBD2 agrees at 7 bases. Germline values: CDR1 DFQATT, CDR2 SNEGSKA (reference sequence). V trimming: 8 bases; J trimming: 7 bases; junction bases outside the gene matches: 20. The CDR3 totals 15 residues. CDR3 region: CSSRSPGLSSREQYF. CDR3 DNA: TGCAGTTCTCGATCGCCGGGACTAAGTTCTCGGGAGCAGTACTTC.

In its sample, this clonotype was seen once. A read error may be the cause here, since a much bigger clone is one base away. The chain joins TRBV3-1 to TRBJ1-4; TRBD1 agrees at 8 bases. The germline V gene encodes CDR1 LGHDT and CDR2 YNNKEL (reference sequence). This CDR3 is 12 amino acids long. In nucleotides, the CDR3 is TGTGCCAGCAGCCCTACAGGGGGAAAACCGTTTTTT. Translating gives CASSPTGGKPFF. The entire variable domain, with the rest obtained from reference TRBV3-1 and TRBJ1-4, is as follows: DTAVSQTPKYLVTQMGNDKSIKCEQNLGHDTMYWYKQDSKKFLKIMFSYNNKELIINETVPNRFSPKSPDKAHLNLHINSLELGDSAVYFCASSPTGGKPFFGSGTQLSVL.

This clonotype was observed a handful of times. V usage is TRBV19 and J usage is TRBJ2-5; TRBD2 matches 8 bases. After removal of 1 base from V and 5 bases from J, the junction contained 6 bases not matched to a gene. Germline V gene lookup returns CDR1 LNHDA and CDR2 SQIVND (reference sequence). The CDR3 extends over 15 amino acids. The CDR3 bases are TGTGCCAGTAGTATAGCGGGAGGGCCTTCGGAGACCCAGTACTTC. It encodes CASSIAGGPSETQYF.

In its sample, this clonotype was seen a few times. This chain's CDR3 is CASSTASGGEQFF. The CDR3 DNA reads TGTGCCAGCAGTACGGCTAGCGGTGGTGAGCAGTTCTTC. The V and J genes are TRBV27 and TRBJ2-1; 7 bases are shared with TRBD2. This CDR3 is built from 13 residues. Germline CDR1 reads MNHEY; CDR2 reads SMNVEV (reference sequence). V gave up 5 bases and J gave up 9 bases; unmatched junction bases: 7.

About this clonotype: This clone may be a read error of a much larger clone one base away. This chain joins TRBV12-5 and TRBJ1-5, with 7 bases fitting TRBD1. Germline CDR1 is LGHNT and CDR2 is FRNRAP. V shed 11 bases and J 0 bases; nucleotides not matched to a gene: 13. The CDR3 totals 16 residues. The CDR3 spells CAGASQQGNSNQPQHF. DNA of the CDR3: TGTGCTGGTGCCTCCCAACAGGGGAATAGCAATCAGCCCCAGCATTTT.

This clonotype was seen many times. The rearrangement links TRBV7-9 to TRBJ2-5; D remains unclear. The CDR3 totals 13 residues. Per germline, CDR1 SEHNR and CDR2 FQNEAQ (reference sequence). V was pared by 1 base and J by 5 bases, with 8 bases between. The CDR3 nucleotides read TGTGCCAGCAGCTTAGACTTCGGGGAGACCCAGTACTTC. This sequence encodes CASSLDFGETQYF.

At least ten counts were recorded for this clonotype. J is TRBJ2-7 and V is TRBV6-1; D may be TRBD1 (5 bases). Per germline, CDR1 MNHNS and CDR2 SASEGT. This CDR3 contains 15 residues. Trimming stripped 3 bases from V and 4 bases from J, with 16 bases between. The CDR3 DNA is TGTGCCAGCAGTGAGGGGCAGTCCTTAGGGTACGAGCAGTACTTC. This codes for CASSEGQSLGYEQYF.

In the case of this clonotype: Germline and junction disagree at one end, which may indicate a read error. The chain combines TRBV28 with TRBJ2-7; no firm D call. The CDR3 has 12 amino acids. Germline V gene sequence: CDR1 MDHEN, CDR2 SYDVKM. CDR3 sequence reads: CAGSLNWDEQYF. CDR3 DNA: TGTGCCGGCAGCTTAAACTGGGACGAGCAGTACTTC.

J is TRBJ1-5 and V is TRBV20-1; D is uncertain. With 2 bases removed from V and 5 bases from J, the gap between germline ends came to 16 bases. Germline V CDR1 and CDR2: DFQATT, SNEGSKA (reference sequence). CDR3 length: 15 residues. As DNA, the CDR3 is TGCAGTGCTAGAAACCTTTTTGAGGGCGATCAGCCCCAGCATTTT. This sequence encodes CSARNLFEGDQPQHF.

This clonotype was found a few times. The CDR3 sequence: CASSQGGATEAFF. The CDR3 region has the DNA TGCGCCAGCAGCCAAGGGGGGGCCACTGAAGCTTTCTTT. This rearrangement joins TRBV4-1 to TRBJ1-1; D is perhaps TRBD1 (6 bases). CDR1 is MGHRA, CDR2 YSYEKL, per germline. This CDR3 spans 13 amino acids. With 1 base removed from V and 4 bases from J, the gap between germline ends came to 7 bases.

This clonotype was counted many times. This chain connects TRBV15 to TRBJ2-5; D possibly corresponds to TRBD2 (6 bases). The length of the CDR3 is 15 residues. The V and J ends lost 3 bases and 5 bases respectively, with 16 bases between them. Germline V gives CDR1 LNHNV, CDR2 YYDKDF (reference sequence). This CDR3 reads CATSRVGGVMETQYF. CDR3 DNA: TGTGCCACCAGCAGGGTCGGGGGAGTGATGGAGACCCAGTACTTC.

Written as DNA, the CDR3 is TGTGCCAGTAGTACGGGGACAGGGGGCTCCTACAATGAGCAGTTCTTC. This gives the protein CASSTGTGGSYNEQFF. The chain couples TRBV19 to TRBJ2-1; 11 nucleotides line up with TRBD1. The trim removed 4 bases at V and 0 bases at J, leaving 2 bases unmatched. Germline CDR1 is LNHDA and CDR2 is SQIVND (reference sequence). The CDR3 extends over 16 amino acids.

This clonotype has ten or more counts. The gene calls are TRBV7-2 and TRBJ2-2, with 13 bases matching TRBD2. Per the germline V gene, CDR1 is SGHTA and CDR2 is FQGNSA. CDR3 length: 19 residues. Trimming cost V 7 bases and J 6 bases; bases outside gene matches: 17. The CDR3 region has the DNA TGTGCCAGCAAAAGGACCGGGACTAGCGGGATACGCGTCGCCGGGGAGCTGTTTTTT. Encoded protein: CASKRTGTSGIRVAGELFF.